This T cell receptor beta chain stems from a study of radiotherapy plus CTLA-4 blockade in lung cancer. Treatment of patients with chemo-refractory metastatic non-small-cell lung cancer consisted of focal radiation plus CTLA-4 blockade with ipilimumab. This CDR3 region has 13 residues. V was pared by 1 base and J by 8 bases, with 12 bases between. Germline loops: CDR1 GTSNPN, CDR2 SVGIG (reference sequence). Profiling relied on immunoSEQ multiplex PCR, and the TCRdb table lists in-frame clones only, not all of them. The table includes 40,000 to 50,000 clones, 75% to 90% detected once. This chain joins TRBV30 and TRBJ2-1; a weak D match, TRBD2 (5 bases). This receptor was obtained from a human donor with non-small cell lung cancer who had stable disease on radiotherapy plus ipilimumab. The sequenced sample was peripheral blood, obtained from a patient treated with radiotherapy plus ipilimumab. The CDR3 sequence is CAWSEQRFDEQFF. As DNA, the CDR3 is TGTGCCTGGAGTGAACAGCGGTTCGATGAGCAGTTCTTC.